This TCR beta chain emerged from a study of CD8+CD57+ T cells in acquired aplastic anemia (dated by TCRdb to between 2017 and 2018). Study-level background: Extracted DNA from sorted CD4+ and CD8+ cells averaged approximately 3 ug, ranging from roughly 0.2 to 30 ug. For healthy donor samples, the average read count was about 10 million for CD4+ cells and approximately 12 million for CD8+ cells.

TCR repertoires of sorted CD4+ and CD8+ blood T cells from severe aplastic anemia patients and healthy subjects were deep-sequenced in the study. Ficoll-Paque density gradient centrifugation was used to isolate peripheral blood mononuclear cells. Before DNA was extracted, CD4+ and CD8+ T cells were sorted using either FACS or magnetic beads. Profiling of TCR beta VDJ combinations and CDR3 sequences used genomic DNA as the template. TCR repertoire sequencing was run on an Illumina HiSeq 2000. The authors' analysis ran thus. TRBV/TRBJ rearrangement plots, CDR3 size and DJ length profiles, and Simpson's diversity index were used to evaluate the repertoires. The most abundant DNA sequence in the deep sequencing data was defined as the immunodominant clone. CDR3 amino acid sequences were checked for sharing across subjects and were also compared against the VDJdb database and published repertoires. The raw public reads went through TCRdb reprocessing: fastp at Q25, MiXCR clone calling, in-frame beta chains kept. Duplicate CDR3 protein sequences are folded into a single record with the most common DNA and genes. TCRdb's processing, not the authors' own work, is the source of the V and J calls. The sample table shows more than 150,000 distinct CDR3 sequences, and approximately 45% are seen once. The ten largest account for approximately 2.9% of the sample.

The paper's findings and limits, for the study overall: Although 25 to 30 CD8+ CDR3 sequences were shared by patients and controls, these sequences appeared highly expressed in patients and within the immunodominant clones of patients. Patients and healthy controls showed no significant difference in CD8+ Simpson's diversity (P=0.060).

In the case of this clonotype: It has no known antigen specificity. Base qualities are missing; no much larger clone stands one base away.

Sequenced material: sorted CD4+, CD8+, or CD8+CD57+ T cells (not recorded which) from PBMCs. The origin of this receptor is a human donor in good health.

In nucleotides, the sequence is TGCGCCAGCAGCGGACAGGGCGAGACCCAGTACTTC. The encoded protein is CASSGQGETQYF. Rearrangement joined TRBV5-1 to TRBJ2-5, with TRBD1 matching 8 junction bases. The germline V gene encodes CDR1 SGHRS and CDR2 YFSETQ. V is trimmed back by 4 bases and J by 5 bases, and the junction contains 1 base that no gene match accounts for. The CDR3 runs 12 amino acids, cysteine and phenylalanine included. Only the CDR3 portion is preserved as DNA: 36 bases, with reading frame beginning at the first base.